Described below is a single TCR beta chain sequence and its context. Its antigen is still unknown. It has no much larger one-base neighbor in the sample; base qualities were not kept. The immunoSEQ Assay was used to sequence TCRbeta CDR3 regions. After extraction, genomic DNA underwent amplification by bias-controlled multiplex PCR, followed by high-throughput sequencing. In the paper's pipeline: To quantify the absolute abundance of each unique TCRbeta CDR3 region, sequences were collapsed and filtered. T cell fraction was estimated by normalization of TCRbeta template counts to usable DNA, with usable DNA being measured through amplification of reference genes present in all nucleated cells. Repertoire TCRs were annotated as SARS-CoV-2-specific when V gene, CDR3 amino acid sequence and J gene were exactly matched to a known reactive TCR set. The reference SARS-CoV-2 TCR set was obtained from MIRA and was filtered for enrichment in COVID-19-positive ImmuneCODE repertoires, whereby public or cross-reactive TCRs were removed. Using the MIRA antigens, annotated TCRs were further analysed by specific ORF or by position within an ORF. Depth was the summed frequency of annotated unique rearrangements, while breadth was defined as annotated unique rearrangements over total unique productive rearrangements. Two-sided Wilcoxon rank-sum tests were used to compare TCR breadth between groups. TCRdb carries this immuneACCESS record with in-frame sequences only. Its versions omit some clonotypes, under half of them owing to an unresolved V gene in the studies checked, with the rest unexplained. The V and J calls and clone size were taken over from that table, and D and trimming were inferred from the DNA. The sample yields hundreds of thousands of clones; approximately 81% were counted once. The biggest ten clones account for roughly 3.5% of the sample.

The meaning of the sample's treatment or condition label: some 19 received Ad26.COV2.S at low or high dose, single or two shots; 5 received placebo; per-sample allocation not given. For vaccine and placebo recipients, the sequenced repertoires came from samples collected on day 63 after the first injection. Between 29 July and 7 August 2020, Cohort 1b enrolled about 27 adults aged 18-55 years at one site in Boston, USA. As a vaccine, Ad26.COV2.S was a replication-incompetent adenovirus type 26 vector that expressed a prefusion-stabilized SARS-CoV-2 spike protein derived from the original Wuhan strain. Trimming accounts for 6 bases at V and 7 bases at J, while the number of junction bases matched to no gene is 6. The germline V gene gives CDR1 as SNHLY and CDR2 as FYNNEI. CDR3 length: 15 amino acids, cysteine to phenylalanine. Of all the DNA, just the CDR3 is kept, 45 bases in frame from base 1. The sample comes from a study of Ad26.COV2.S vaccination and SARS-CoV-2 variants (dated by TCRdb to the early 2020s). Regarding the study in general: Vaccine-arm donors were drawn from COV1001, a multicentre, randomized, double-blind, placebo-controlled phase I-IIa trial of Ad26.COV2.S in healthy adults. Ad26.COV2.S was given intramuscularly at 5x10^10 or 1x10^11 viral particles, as a single shot or as two shots 56 days apart. TCRbeta repertoire sequencing was used to assess the specificity and breadth of SARS-CoV-2-reactive T cell receptors after Ad26.COV2.S vaccination. A total of some 30 samples were included in the TCR-sequenced set, comprising about 20 Ad26.COV2.S vaccine recipients, 5 placebo recipients and 8 SARS-CoV-2 convalescent individuals. Trial participants were randomized into five groups of five, in which low-dose or high-dose Ad26.COV2.S was given once or twice, or placebo was given on both occasions. Investigators remained blinded to trial group allocation during experiments and outcome assessment. What the authors observed across the whole study: Comparing responses between vaccine doses or regimens was not something the study was powered to do. Higher spike-specific TCR breadth was observed in Ad26.COV2.S recipients than in placebo recipients (P = 0.0014). Vaccine and placebo recipients had similar non-spike TCR breadth, a finding consistent with the vaccine containing only spike. Substantial breadth of spike-specific CD8+ and CD4+ T cell responses was reported after vaccination. It was noted by the authors that total T cell responses may have been underestimated by the TCR breadth and depth analyses.

This receptor chain uses TRBV2 and TRBJ2-2; the central 12 bases match TRBD2. The clonotype was recovered from a person aged 18-65 years who received the Ad26.COV2.S COVID-19 vaccine or a placebo. Sequences were derived from peripheral blood, sampled in a trial of Ad26.COV2.S vaccine versus placebo. The DNA reads as follows: TGTGCCAGCAGAGCTCTAGCGGGAGGGGGCGGGGAGCTGTTTTTT. Translated, it gives CASRALAGGGGELFF.